The table lists the clone carrying this T cell receptor beta chain with a few counts. Its antigen is not known. The entry originates in a study of T cell responses to AZD1222 COVID-19 vaccine. Study results and caveats: Recipients of two AZD1222 doses showed rising Spike-specific TCR breadth and depth. Of the AZD1222 recipients, only 5 to 7 were seropositive at baseline.

The CDR3 loop spans 17 amino acids. CDR1 and CDR2 (germline): SGDLS, YYNGEE. The V segment lost 6 bases and the J segment 1 base; nucleotides outside the gene matches: 11. Here immunoSEQ multiplex PCR was the method, and the copy in TCRdb shows in-frame clones only, minus some. This sample yields roughly 110,000 clones, of which 80% to 85% are seen a single time; roughly 10% belongs to the top ten. The V and J genes are TRBV9 and TRBJ2-2, with 8 bases lining up with TRBD1. This receptor was taken from an adult in good health. Sequencing used peripheral blood, obtained on day 0 of AZD1222 vaccination. The chain's CDR3 is CASTRGSDRENTGELFF. CDR3 DNA sequence: TGTGCCAGCACCAGAGGGTCGGACAGGGAGAACACCGGGGAGCTGTTTTTT.